These T cell receptor beta chains were read from a single sample in a study of identical twins. In TCRdb, the 5' RACE reads were re-called with MiXCR into one record per CDR3 protein. The table shows about 530,000 distinct CDR3 sequences, with about 15% occurring only once. The same data also went into a second study, on yellow fever vaccine responses in identical twins.

Sequencing was performed on CD4+ T cells sorted from blood. All receptors derive from a woman aged 18-29 years in good health. CDR3s include the opening cysteine and the closing phenylalanine or tryptophan. D genes are given only for firm matches. The size of a clone is reported for some rows only, either as once, few or many, or as a class for expanded clones.

clone_size	v_call	d_call	j_call	cdr3_nt	cdr3_aa
few	TRBV7-2	.	TRBJ2-1	TGTGCCAGCAGCCCCGCCCCGGCTAGCAAGGGGAATGAGCAGTTCTTC	CASSPAPASKGNEQFF
.	TRBV28	TRBD2	TRBJ2-4	TGTGCCAGCAGCAGCCCGGGACTAGCGGAACTAGCCAAAAACATTCAGTACTTC	CASSSPGLAELAKNIQYF
few	TRBV7-9	TRBD1	TRBJ1-5	TGTGCCAGCAGCTCGGACAGGGGGCATCAGCCCCAGCATTTT	CASSSDRGHQPQHF
.	TRBV29-1	.	TRBJ1-1	TGCAGCGCCGACACGGGGGGAGCTGAAGCTTTCTTT	CSADTGGAEAFF
few	TRBV5-6	TRBD1	TRBJ2-2	TGTGCCAGCAGCAAAAGACAGGGGTCCACCGGGGAGCTGTTTTTT	CASSKRQGSTGELFF
.	TRBV6-1	TRBD1	TRBJ2-2	TGTGCCAGCAGCCGGGACAGGGGGGGGGAGCTGTTTTTT	CASSRDRGGELFF
few	TRBV27	.	TRBJ2-6	TGTGCCAGCAGTACCCTAGTGCCGGAATCTGGGGCCAACGTCCTGACTTTC	CASSTLVPESGANVLTF
.	TRBV11-3	TRBD1	TRBJ1-2	TGTGCCAGCAGCTTAGGGGACAGGGTTTCCGACGGCTACACCTTC	CASSLGDRVSDGYTF
few	TRBV5-1	TRBD2	TRBJ2-1	TGCGCCAGCAGCCTCTCTCTAGCGGGGGGCAGCTCCTACAATGAGCAGTTCTTC	CASSLSLAGGSSYNEQFF
.	TRBV5-1	.	TRBJ2-2	TGCGCCAGCAGCCTAGGCAGGGGAACTAACACCGGGGAGCTGTTTTTT	CASSLGRGTNTGELFF
few	TRBV4-1	TRBD1	TRBJ1-1	TGCGCCAGCAGCCAAGATTGGGCCAGGGGGGCTAGTACTGAAGCTTTCTTT	CASSQDWARGASTEAFF
few	TRBV11-2	.	TRBJ2-7	TGTGCCAGCGAGCCGGGCAGGGCTGGCGAGCAGTACTTC	CASEPGRAGEQYF
.	TRBV10-3	TRBD1	TRBJ2-3	TGTGCCATCTGGAATACCGGGACAGGGGGCACAGATACGCAGTATTTT	CAIWNTGTGGTDTQYF
few	TRBV3-1	TRBD2	TRBJ2-7	TGTGCCAGCAGCCAAGATGGGTTAGCGGGAAGGTACGAGCAGTACTTC	CASSQDGLAGRYEQYF